This TCR beta chain is from a study of T cell responses to AZD1222 COVID-19 vaccine. Germline CDR1 and CDR2: SGHDT and YYEEEE. This CDR3 spans 16 amino acids. Trimming removed 2 bases at V and 7 bases at J, with 16 bases between. Study-level findings and limits: Donor demographics were predominantly white British with a female majority; clonal diversity may be underestimated. At study baseline, merely over 5 AZD1222 recipients were seropositive.

Method: immunoSEQ multiplex PCR; TCRdb's copy keeps in-frame clones and lacks some. Among over 120,000 clones listed, roughly 90% were seen once. Notes on this clone: As yet, its antigen is unknown.

The chain has TRBV5-6 and TRBJ1-6; D possibly corresponds to TRBD1 (5 bases). Material: peripheral blood, obtained 28 days after the second AZD1222 dose. This TCR was sampled from an adult who received the AZD1222 COVID-19 vaccine. The CDR3 sequence is CASSLTPGLMNSPLHF. In DNA form, the CDR3 reads TGTGCCAGCAGCTTAACTCCGGGACTGATGAATTCACCCCTCCACTTT. Using reference TRBV5-6 and TRBJ1-6 for the parts outside the CDR3, the full variable domain is DAGVTQSPTHLIKTRGQQVTLRCSPKSGHDTVSWYQQALGQGPQFIFQYYEEEERQRGNFPDRFSGHQFPNYSSELNVNALLLGDSALYLCASSLTPGLMNSPLHFGNGTRLTVT.